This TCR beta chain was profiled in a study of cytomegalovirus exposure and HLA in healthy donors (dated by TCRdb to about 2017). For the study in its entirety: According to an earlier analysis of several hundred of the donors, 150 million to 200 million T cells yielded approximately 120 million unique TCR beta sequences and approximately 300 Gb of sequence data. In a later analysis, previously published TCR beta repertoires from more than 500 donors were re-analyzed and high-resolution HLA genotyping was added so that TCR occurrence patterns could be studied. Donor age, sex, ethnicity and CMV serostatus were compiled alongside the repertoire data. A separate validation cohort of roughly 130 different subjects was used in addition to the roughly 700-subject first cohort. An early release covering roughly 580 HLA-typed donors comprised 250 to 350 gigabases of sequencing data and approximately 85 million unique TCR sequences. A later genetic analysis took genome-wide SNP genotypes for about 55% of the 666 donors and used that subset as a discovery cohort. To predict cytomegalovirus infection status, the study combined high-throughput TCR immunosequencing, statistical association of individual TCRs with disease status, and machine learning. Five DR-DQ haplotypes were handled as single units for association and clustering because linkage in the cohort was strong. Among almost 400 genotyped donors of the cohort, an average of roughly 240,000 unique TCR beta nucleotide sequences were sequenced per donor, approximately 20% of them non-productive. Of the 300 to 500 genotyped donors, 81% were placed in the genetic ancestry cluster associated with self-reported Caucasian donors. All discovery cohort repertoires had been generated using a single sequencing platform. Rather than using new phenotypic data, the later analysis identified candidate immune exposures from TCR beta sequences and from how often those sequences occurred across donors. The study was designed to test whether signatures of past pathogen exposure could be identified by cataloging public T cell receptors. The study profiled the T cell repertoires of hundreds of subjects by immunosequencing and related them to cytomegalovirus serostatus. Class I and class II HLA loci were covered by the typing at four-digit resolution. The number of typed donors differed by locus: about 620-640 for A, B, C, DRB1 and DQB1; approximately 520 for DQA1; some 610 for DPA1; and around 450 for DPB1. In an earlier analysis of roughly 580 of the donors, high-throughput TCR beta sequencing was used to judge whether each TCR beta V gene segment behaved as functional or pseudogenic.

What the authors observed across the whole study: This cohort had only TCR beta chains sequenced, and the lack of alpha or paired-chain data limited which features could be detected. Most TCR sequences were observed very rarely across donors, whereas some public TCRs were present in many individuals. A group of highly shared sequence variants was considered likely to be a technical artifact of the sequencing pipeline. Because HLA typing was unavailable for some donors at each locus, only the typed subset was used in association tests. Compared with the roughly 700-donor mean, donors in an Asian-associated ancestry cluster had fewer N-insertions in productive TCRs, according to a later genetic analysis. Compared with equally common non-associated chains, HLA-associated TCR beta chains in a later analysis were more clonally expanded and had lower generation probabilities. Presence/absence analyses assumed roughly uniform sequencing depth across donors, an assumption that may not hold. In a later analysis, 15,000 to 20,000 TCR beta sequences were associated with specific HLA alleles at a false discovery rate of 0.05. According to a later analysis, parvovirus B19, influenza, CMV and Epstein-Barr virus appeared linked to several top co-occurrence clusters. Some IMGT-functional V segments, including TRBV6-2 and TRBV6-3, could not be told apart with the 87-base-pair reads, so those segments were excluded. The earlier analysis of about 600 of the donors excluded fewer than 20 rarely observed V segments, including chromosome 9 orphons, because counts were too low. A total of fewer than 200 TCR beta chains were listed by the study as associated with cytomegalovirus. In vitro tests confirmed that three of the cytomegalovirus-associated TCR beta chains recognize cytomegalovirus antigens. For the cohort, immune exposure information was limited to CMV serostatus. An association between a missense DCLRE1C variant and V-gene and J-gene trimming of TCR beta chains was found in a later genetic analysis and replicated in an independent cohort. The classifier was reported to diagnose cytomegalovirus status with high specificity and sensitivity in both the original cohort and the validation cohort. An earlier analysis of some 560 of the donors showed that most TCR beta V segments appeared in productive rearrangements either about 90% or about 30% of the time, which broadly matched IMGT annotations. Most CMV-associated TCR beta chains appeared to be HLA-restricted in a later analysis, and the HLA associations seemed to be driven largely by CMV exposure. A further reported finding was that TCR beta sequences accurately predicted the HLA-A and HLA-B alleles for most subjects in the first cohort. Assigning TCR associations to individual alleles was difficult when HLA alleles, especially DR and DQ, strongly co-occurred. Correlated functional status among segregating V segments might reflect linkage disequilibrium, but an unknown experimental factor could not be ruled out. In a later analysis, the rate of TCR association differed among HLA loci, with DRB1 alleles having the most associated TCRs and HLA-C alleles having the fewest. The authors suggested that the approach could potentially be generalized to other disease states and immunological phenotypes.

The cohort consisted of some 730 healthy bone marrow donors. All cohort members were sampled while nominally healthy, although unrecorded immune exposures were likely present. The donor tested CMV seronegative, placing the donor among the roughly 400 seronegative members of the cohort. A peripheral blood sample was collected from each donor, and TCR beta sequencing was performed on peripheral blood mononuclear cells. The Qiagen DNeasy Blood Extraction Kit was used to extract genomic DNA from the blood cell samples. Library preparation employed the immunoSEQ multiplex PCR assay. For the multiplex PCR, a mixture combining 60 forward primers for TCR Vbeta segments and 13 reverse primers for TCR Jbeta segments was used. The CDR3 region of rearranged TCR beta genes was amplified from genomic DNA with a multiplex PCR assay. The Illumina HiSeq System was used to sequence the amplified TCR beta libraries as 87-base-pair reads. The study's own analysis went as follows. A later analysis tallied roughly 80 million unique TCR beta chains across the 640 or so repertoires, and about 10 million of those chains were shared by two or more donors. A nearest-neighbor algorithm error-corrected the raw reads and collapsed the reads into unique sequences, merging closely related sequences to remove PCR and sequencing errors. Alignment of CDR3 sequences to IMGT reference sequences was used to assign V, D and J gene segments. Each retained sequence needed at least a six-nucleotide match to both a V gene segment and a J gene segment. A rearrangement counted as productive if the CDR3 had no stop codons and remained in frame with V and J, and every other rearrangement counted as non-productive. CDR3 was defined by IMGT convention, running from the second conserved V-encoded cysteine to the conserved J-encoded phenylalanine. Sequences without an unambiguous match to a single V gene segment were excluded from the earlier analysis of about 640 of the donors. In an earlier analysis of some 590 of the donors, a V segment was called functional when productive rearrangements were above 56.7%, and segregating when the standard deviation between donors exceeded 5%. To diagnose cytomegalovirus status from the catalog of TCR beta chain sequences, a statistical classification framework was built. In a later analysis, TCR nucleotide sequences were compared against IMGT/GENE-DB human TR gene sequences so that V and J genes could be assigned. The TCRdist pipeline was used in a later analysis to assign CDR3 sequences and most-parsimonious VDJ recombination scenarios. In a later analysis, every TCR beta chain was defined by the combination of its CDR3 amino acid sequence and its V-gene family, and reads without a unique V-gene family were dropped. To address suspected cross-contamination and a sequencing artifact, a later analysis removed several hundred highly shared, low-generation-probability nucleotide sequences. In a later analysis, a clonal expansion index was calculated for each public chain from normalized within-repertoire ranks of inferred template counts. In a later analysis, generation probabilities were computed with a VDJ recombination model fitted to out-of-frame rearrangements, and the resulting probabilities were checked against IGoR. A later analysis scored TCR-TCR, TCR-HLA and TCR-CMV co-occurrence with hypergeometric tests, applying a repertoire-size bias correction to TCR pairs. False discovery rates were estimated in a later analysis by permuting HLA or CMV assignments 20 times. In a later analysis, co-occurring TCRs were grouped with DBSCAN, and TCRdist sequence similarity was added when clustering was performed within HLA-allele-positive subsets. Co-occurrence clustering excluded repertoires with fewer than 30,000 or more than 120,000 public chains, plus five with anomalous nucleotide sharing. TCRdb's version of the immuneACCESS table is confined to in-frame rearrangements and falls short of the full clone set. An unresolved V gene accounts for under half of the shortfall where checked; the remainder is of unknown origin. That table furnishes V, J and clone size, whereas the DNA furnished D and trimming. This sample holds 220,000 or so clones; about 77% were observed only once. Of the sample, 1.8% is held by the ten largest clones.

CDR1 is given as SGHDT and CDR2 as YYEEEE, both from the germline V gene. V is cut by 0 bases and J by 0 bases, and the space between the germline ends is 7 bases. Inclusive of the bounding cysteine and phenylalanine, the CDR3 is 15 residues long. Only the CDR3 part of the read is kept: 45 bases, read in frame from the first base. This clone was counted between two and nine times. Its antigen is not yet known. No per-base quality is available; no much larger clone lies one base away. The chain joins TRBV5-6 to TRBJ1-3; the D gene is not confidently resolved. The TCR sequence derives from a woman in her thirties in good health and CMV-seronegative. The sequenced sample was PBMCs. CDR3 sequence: CASSLEPGSGNTIYF. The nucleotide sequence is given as TGTGCCAGCAGCTTGGAGCCCGGCTCTGGAAACACCATATATTTT.